This T cell receptor (beta chain) was identified in a study of OX40 agonist ivuxolimab in advanced cancers. Worth noting for this clone: What it binds is unknown.

General study results and limits: Antigens targeted by the expanded peripheral T cells were not determined.

Data came from immunoSEQ multiplex PCR; TCRdb stores just in-frame clones and leaves some out. The table has roughly 68,000 clones, around 91% seen once. Trimming shortened V by 6 bases and J by 14 bases, and 11 bases separated the two germline ends. Germline V gives CDR1 GTSNPN, CDR2 SVGIG (reference sequence). There are 10 residues in the CDR3. The rearrangement joins TRBV30 to TRBJ1-6; D uncertain. The sequence came from an adult with an advanced solid tumor such as melanoma, head and neck, liver or kidney cancer. This specimen was CD4+ or CD8+ T cells sorted from blood, taken in a trial of the OX40 agonist ivuxolimab. In DNA, the CDR3 is TGTGCCTGCCCGGGTCTAACCCTCCACTTT. Amino acids: CACPGLTLHF.